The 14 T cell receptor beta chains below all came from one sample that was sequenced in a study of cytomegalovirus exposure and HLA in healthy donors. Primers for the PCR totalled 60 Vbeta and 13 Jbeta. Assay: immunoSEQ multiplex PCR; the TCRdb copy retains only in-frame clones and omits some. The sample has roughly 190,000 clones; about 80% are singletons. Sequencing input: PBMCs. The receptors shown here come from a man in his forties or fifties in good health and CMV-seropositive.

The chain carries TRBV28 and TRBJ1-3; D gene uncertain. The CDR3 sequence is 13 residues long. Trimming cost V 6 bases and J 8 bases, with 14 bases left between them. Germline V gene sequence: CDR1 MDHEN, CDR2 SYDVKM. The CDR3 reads CASSINREDTIYF. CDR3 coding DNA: TGTGCCAGCAGCATCAACCGGGAGGACACCATATATTTT.

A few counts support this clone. The CDR3 sequence is CASSYEVAGTNEQFF. In nucleotides, the CDR3 is TGTGCCAGCAGTTATGAGGTAGCGGGCACCAATGAGCAGTTCTTC. This chain joins TRBV6-5 and TRBJ2-1; 7 bases are shared with TRBD2. Germline V gene lookup returns CDR1 MNHEY and CDR2 SVGAGI. This CDR3 is 15 amino acids long. Unmatched junction bases numbered 8, after V lost 3 bases and J lost 6 bases.

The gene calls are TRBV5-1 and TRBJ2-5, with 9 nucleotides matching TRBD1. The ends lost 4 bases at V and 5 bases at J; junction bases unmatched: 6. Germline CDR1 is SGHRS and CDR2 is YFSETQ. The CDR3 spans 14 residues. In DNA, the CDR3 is TGCGCCAGCAGCGCTGGACAGGGGCGGGAGACCCAGTACTTC. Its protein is CASSAGQGRETQYF.

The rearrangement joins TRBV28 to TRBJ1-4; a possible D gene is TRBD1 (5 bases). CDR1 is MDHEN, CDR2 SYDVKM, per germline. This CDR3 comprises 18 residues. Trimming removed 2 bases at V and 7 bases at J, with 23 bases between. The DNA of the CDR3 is TGTGCCAGCAGTTTAATGGCTTCCATCACGGGGGTGGCTGAAAAACTGTTTTTT. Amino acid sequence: CASSLMASITGVAEKLFF. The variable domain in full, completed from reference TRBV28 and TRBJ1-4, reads DVKVTQSSRYLVKRTGEKVFLECVQDMDHENMFWYRQDPGLGLRLIYFSYDVKMKEKGDIPEGYSVSREKKERFSLILESASTNQTSMYLCASSLMASITGVAEKLFFGSGTQLSVL.

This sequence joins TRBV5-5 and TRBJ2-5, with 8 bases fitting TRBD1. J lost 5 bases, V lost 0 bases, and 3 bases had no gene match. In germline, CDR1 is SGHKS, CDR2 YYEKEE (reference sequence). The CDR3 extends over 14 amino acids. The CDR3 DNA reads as TGTGCCAGCAGCTTGGGACAGGGGTCCGAGACCCAGTACTTC. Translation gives CASSLGQGSETQYF.

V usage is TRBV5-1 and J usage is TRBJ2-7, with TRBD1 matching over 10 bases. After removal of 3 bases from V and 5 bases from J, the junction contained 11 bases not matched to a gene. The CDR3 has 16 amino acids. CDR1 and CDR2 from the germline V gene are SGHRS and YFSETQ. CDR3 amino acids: CASSSGTGTGVNEQYF. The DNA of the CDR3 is TGCGCCAGCAGCTCGGGGACCGGGACAGGGGTAAACGAGCAGTACTTC. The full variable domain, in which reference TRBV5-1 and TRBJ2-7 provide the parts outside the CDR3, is KAGVTQTPRYLIKTRGQQVTLSCSPISGHRSVSWYQQTPGQGLQFLFEYFSETQRNKGNFPGRFSGRQFSNSRSEMNVSTLELGDSALYLCASSSGTGTGVNEQYFGPGTRLTVT.

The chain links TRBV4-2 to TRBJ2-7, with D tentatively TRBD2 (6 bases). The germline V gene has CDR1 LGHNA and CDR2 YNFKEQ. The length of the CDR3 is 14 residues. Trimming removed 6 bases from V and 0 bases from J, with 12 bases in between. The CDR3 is CASSDGGGSYEQYF. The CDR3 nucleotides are TGTGCCAGCAGTGACGGGGGTGGCTCCTACGAGCAGTACTTC.

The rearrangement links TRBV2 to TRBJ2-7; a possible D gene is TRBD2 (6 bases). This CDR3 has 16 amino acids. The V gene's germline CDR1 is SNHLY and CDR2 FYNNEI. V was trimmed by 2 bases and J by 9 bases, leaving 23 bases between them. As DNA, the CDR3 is TGTGCCAGCAGTGAATCAGGGACTCTGGGCTCTTTGCGGCAGTACTTC. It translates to CASSESGTLGSLRQYF. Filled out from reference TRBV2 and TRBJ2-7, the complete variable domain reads EPEVTQTPSHQVTQMGQEVILRCVPISNHLYFYWYRQILGQKVEFLVSFYNNEISEKSEIFDDQFSVERPDGSNFTLKIRSTKLEDSAMYFCASSESGTLGSLRQYFGPGTRLTVT.

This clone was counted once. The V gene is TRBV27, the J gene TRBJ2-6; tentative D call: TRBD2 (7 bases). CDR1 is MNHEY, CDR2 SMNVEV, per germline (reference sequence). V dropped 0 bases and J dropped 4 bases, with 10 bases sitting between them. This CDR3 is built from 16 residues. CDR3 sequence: CASSLSGGAGANVLTF. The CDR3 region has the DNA TGTGCCAGCAGTTTATCGGGGGGGGCCGGGGCCAACGTCCTGACTTTC.

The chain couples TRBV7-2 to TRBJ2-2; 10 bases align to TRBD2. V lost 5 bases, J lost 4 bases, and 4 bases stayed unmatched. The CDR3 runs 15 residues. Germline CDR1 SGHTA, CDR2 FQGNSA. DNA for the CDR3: TGTGCCAGCAGCACAGCGGGAGGGGTCACCGGGGAGCTGTTTTTT. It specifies CASSTAGGVTGELFF. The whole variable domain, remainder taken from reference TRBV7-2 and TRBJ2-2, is GAGVSQSPSNKVTEKGKDVELRCDPISGHTALYWYRQSLGQGLEFLIYFQGNSAPDKSGLPSDRFSAERTGGSVSTLTIQRTQQEDSAVYLCASSTAGGVTGELFFGEGSRLTVL.

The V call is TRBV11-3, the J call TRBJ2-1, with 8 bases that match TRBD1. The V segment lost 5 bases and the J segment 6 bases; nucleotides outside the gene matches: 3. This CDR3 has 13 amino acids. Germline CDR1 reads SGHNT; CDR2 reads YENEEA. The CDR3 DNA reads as TGTGCCAGCAGCGCGACAGGGGCCAATGAGCAGTTCTTC. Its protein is CASSATGANEQFF. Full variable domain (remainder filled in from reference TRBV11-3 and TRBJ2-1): EAGVVQSPRYKIIEKKQPVAFWCNPISGHNTLYWYLQNLGQGPELLIRYENEEAVDDSQLPKDRFSAERLKGVDSTLKIQPAELGDSAVYLCASSATGANEQFFGPGTRLTVL.

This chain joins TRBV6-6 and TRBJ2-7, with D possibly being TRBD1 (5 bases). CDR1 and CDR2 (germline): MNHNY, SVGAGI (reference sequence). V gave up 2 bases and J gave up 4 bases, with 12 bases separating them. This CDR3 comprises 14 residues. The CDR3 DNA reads TGTGCCAGCAGTTACAGTCAGGGTCGATACGAGCAGTACTTC. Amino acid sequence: CASSYSQGRYEQYF.

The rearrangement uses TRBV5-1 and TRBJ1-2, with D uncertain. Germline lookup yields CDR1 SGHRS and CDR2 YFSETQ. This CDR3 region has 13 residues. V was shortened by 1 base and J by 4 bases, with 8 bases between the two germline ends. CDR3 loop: CASSLSQSYGYTF. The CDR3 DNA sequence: TGCGCCAGCAGCTTGTCACAGTCCTATGGCTACACCTTC.

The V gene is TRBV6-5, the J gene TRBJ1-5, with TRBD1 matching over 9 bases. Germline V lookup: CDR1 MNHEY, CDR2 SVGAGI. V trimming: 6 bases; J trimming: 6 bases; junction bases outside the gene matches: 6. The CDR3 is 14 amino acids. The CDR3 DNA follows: TGTGCCAGCAGGGAACAGGGGGCTGGTCAGCCCCAGCATTTT. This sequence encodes CASREQGAGQPQHF.